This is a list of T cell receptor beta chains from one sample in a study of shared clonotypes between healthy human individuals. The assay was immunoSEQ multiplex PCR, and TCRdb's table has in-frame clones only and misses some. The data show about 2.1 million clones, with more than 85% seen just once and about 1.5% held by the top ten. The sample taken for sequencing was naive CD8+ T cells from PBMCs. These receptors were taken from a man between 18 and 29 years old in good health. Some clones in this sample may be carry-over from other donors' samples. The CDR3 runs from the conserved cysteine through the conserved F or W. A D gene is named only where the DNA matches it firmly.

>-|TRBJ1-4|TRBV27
TGTGCCAGCAGTTTATTTTCCGGTTCCGGAAGTGAAAAACTGTTTTTT
CASSLFSGSGSEKLFF
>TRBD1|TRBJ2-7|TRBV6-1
TGTGCCAGCAGTGAAGCGTGGGCAGGGGGTTCCTACGAGCAGTACTTC
CASSEAWAGGSYEQYF
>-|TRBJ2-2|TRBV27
TGTGCCAGCAGTTTATTTTACAGGATGACCGGGGAGCTGTTTTTT
CASSLFYRMTGELFF
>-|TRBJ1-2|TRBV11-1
TGTGCCAGCAGCTTAGGAGGGAGCTATGGCTACACCTTC
CASSLGGSYGYTF
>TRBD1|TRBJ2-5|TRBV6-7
TGTGCCAGCAGTTACTCGGAGCCGGGACAGGGGCAGGAGACCCAGTACTTC
CASSYSEPGQGQETQYF
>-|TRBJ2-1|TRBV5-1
TGCGCCAGCAGTCCCGGGACACTCACCTACAATGAGCAGTTCTTC
CASSPGTLTYNEQFF
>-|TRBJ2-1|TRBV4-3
TGCGCCAGCAGCCAAGGCAGGGGCTCCTACAATGAGCAGTTCTTC
CASSQGRGSYNEQFF
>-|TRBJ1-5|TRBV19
TGTGCCAGTAGCCCGTACAGGGTAAGCAATCAGCCCCAGCATTTT
CASSPYRVSNQPQHF
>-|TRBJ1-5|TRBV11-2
TGTGCCAGCAGCTTAGATCGGGAGGGATGGCCCCAGCATTTT
CASSLDREGWPQHF
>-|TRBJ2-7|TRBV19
TGTGCCAGTAGTACCAGAGCCTTTGGGCCCTACGAGCAGTACTTC
CASSTRAFGPYEQYF
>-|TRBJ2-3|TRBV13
TGTGCCAGCAGCCAATATCGCTCCAAAAACACAGATACGCAGTATTTT
CASSQYRSKNTDTQYF